The 7 T cell receptor beta chains below all came from one sample that was sequenced in a study of T cell responses to AZD1222 COVID-19 vaccine. Some clones are missing from TCRdb's copy, which holds only in-frame ones; the method was immunoSEQ multiplex PCR. The sample yields approximately 89,000 clones, around 90% seen once. Sequenced material: peripheral blood, taken on day 0 of AZD1222 vaccination. Receptors originate from an adult in good health.

This clone has only one observation. The CDR3 nucleotides read TGCGCCAGCAGGGCGGATTCCTATAATTCACCCCTCCACTTT. Its translation: CASRADSYNSPLHF. The chain uses TRBV4-1 and TRBJ1-6; the D is unclear. The CDR3 has 14 amino acids. CDR1 and CDR2 from the germline V gene are MGHRA and YSYEKL. V lost 6 bases to trimming and J lost 1 base, with 7 bases between them.

V and J are TRBV20-1 and TRBJ2-4; tentative D call: TRBD1 (6 bases). Germline V gene lookup returns CDR1 DFQATT and CDR2 SNEGSKA (reference sequence). V was clipped by 3 bases and J by 3 bases, with 21 bases between them. The CDR3 totals 17 residues. CDR3 coding DNA: TGCAGTGCTAGTTTTTCCAAGACAGGTTTGGGCAAAAACATTCAGTACTTC. Its translation is CSASFSKTGLGKNIQYF.

This clone has only one observation. The chain has TRBV4-1 and TRBJ1-3, with D unresolved. The CDR3 length is 15 residues. CDR1 is MGHRA and CDR2 is YSYEKL in the germline V gene. The germline V and J ends were trimmed by 0 bases and 3 bases, with 9 bases remaining between them. The CDR3 reads CASSQDWRDGNTIYF. DNA of the CDR3: TGCGCCAGCAGCCAAGATTGGAGAGATGGAAACACCATATATTTT.

V usage is TRBV5-6 and J usage is TRBJ2-7; a weak D match, TRBD2 (6 bases). The V gene's germline CDR1 is SGHDT and CDR2 YYEEEE. The CDR3 totals 13 residues. The ends were cut back, 4 bases at V and 5 bases at J, with 13 bases in the middle. The CDR3 is CASSTGSYNEQYF. The CDR3 bases are TGTGCCAGCAGCACCGGGAGTTACAACGAGCAGTACTTC.

This chain uses TRBV4-2 with TRBJ2-4, with TRBD1 as a possible D gene (6 bases). The CDR3 runs to 18 residues. Germline V gene data show CDR1 as LGHNA and CDR2 as YNFKEQ. V shed 4 bases and J shed 7 bases, with 26 bases lying between them. CDR3 coding DNA: TGTGCCAGCAGCCCCAATGGCGGCAGCGGAGGCCAGGGGAACATTCAGTACTTC. It yields the protein CASSPNGGSGGQGNIQYF.

The chain recombines TRBV4-1 with TRBJ1-4; 7 nucleotides match TRBD1. Germline CDR1 is MGHRA and CDR2 is YSYEKL. This CDR3 has 16 residues. The V gene end was trimmed by 3 bases and the J gene end by 8 bases; junction bases not matched to a gene: 12. Here the CDR3 reads CASSQVLTGFGEKLFF. The CDR3 nucleotides read TGCGCCAGCAGCCAGGTATTGACAGGGTTCGGCGAAAAACTGTTTTTT.

This CDR3 reads CASSVVVSPHEQFF. CDR3 nucleotide sequence: TGTGCCAGCAGCGTAGTAGTTAGCCCCCATGAGCAGTTCTTC. The rearrangement uses TRBV9 and TRBJ2-1; no clear D gene. With 0 bases removed from V and 8 bases from J, the gap between germline ends came to 12 bases. The germline V gene has CDR1 SGDLS and CDR2 YYNGEE. This CDR3 is 14 amino acids long.